These 24 T cell receptor beta chains came from one sample sequenced in a study of cytomegalovirus exposure and HLA in healthy donors. PCR employed 60 Vbeta and 13 Jbeta primers. The repertoire was sequenced with immunoSEQ multiplex PCR; TCRdb's copy has only in-frame clones and lacks some. The repertoire holds roughly 130,000 clones, roughly 74% seen once, with approximately 5% in the top ten. The sample taken for sequencing was PBMCs. The receptors derive from a woman aged 45-60 years in good health and CMV-seropositive.

The chain employs TRBV5-1 and TRBJ2-1, with 7 positions matching TRBD1. V lost 3 bases and J lost 6; bases outside the gene matches: 6. Germline CDR1 SGHRS, CDR2 YFSETQ. The CDR3 runs 14 residues. Here the CDR3 reads CASSSGTAGNEQFF. The CDR3 DNA is TGCGCCAGCAGCTCGGGGACAGCAGGCAATGAGCAGTTCTTC.

This sequence joins TRBV19 and TRBJ1-4; D is possibly TRBD1 (6 bases). The CDR3 has 14 residues. Germline loops: CDR1 LNHDA, CDR2 SQIVND (reference sequence). The ends were cut back, 2 bases at V and 6 bases at J, with 10 bases in the middle. The CDR3 sequence: CASSIRQGHEKLFF. CDR3 DNA sequence: TGTGCCAGTAGTATAAGGCAGGGGCATGAAAAACTGTTTTTT.

The rearrangement joins TRBV15 to TRBJ1-6, with a tentative D call TRBD1 (6 bases). Trimming took 3 bases from V and 10 from J, leaving 16 bases between them. The CDR3 length is 15 residues. Looked up from germline, CDR1 is LNHNV and CDR2 is YYDKDF (reference sequence). The CDR3 DNA follows: TGTGCCACCAGCAGCGGGGACATAGGGTTGTCACCCCTCCACTTT. Protein sequence: CATSSGDIGLSPLHF. The entire variable domain, with the rest obtained from reference TRBV15 and TRBJ1-6, is as follows: DAMVIQNPRYQVTQFGKPVTLSCSQTLNHNVMYWYQQKSSQAPKLLFHYYDKDFNNEADTPDNFQSRRPNTSFCFLDIRSPGLGDTAMYLCATSSGDIGLSPLHFGNGTRLTVT.

This chain joins TRBV6-1 and TRBJ2-5; maybe TRBD2 (5 bases). Per the germline V gene, CDR1 is MNHNS and CDR2 is SASEGT. The germline V and J ends were trimmed by 0 bases and 7 bases, with 12 bases remaining between them. CDR3 length: 14 residues. The DNA for the CDR3 is TGTGCCAGCAGTGAAGCGCGCGGGCGCGGGACCCAGTACTTC. This encodes CASSEARGRGTQYF.

The V call is TRBV6-6, the J call TRBJ1-1; D is possibly TRBD1 (6 bases). This CDR3 is built from 13 residues. V was clipped by 10 bases and J by 2 bases, with 14 bases between them. The germline V gene has CDR1 MNHNY and CDR2 SVGAGI (reference sequence). Here the CDR3 reads CATQDRSNTEAFF. The CDR3 DNA reads TGTGCCACCCAGGACAGATCCAACACTGAAGCTTTCTTT.

This rearrangement joins TRBV6-5 to TRBJ2-3; 9 bases line up with TRBD2. CDR3 length: 15 residues. J lost 2 bases, V lost 5 bases, and 5 bases had no gene match. The germline V gene encodes CDR1 MNHEY and CDR2 SVGAGI. As DNA, the CDR3 is TGTGCCAGCAGTAGACTAGCGGCATTCACAGATACGCAGTATTTT. Translation: CASSRLAAFTDTQYF.

The CDR3 protein is CATHPGSTGELFF. CDR3 coding DNA: TGCGCCACCCATCCGGGAAGCACCGGGGAGCTGTTTTTT. The genes are TRBV5-1 and TRBJ2-2; D might be TRBD2 (5 bases). Trimming cost V 9 bases and J 4 bases, with 13 bases left between them. Looked up from germline, CDR1 is SGHRS and CDR2 is YFSETQ. The CDR3 is 13 residues long.

This clone was seen a few times. The chain combines TRBV10-3 with TRBJ1-3, with 7 bases that match TRBD1. Trimming at V came to 7 bases and at J to 6 bases, leaving 3 bases not matched to a gene. The germline gives CDR1 ENHRY, CDR2 SYGVKD. The CDR3 contains 12 residues. The CDR3 nucleotides read TGTGCCATCAAAGGGACAGAAAACACCATATATTTT. Its translation is CAIKGTENTIYF.

This chain links TRBV5-1 with TRBJ2-7, with 9 nucleotides matching TRBD1. Germline V lookup: CDR1 SGHRS, CDR2 YFSETQ. J was trimmed by 4 bases and V by 4 bases; bases with no gene match: 12. The CDR3 totals 16 residues. The CDR3 protein is CASSRAVGTGTYEQYF. Written as DNA, the CDR3 is TGCGCCAGCAGCCGCGCGGTTGGGACAGGGACTTACGAGCAGTACTTC.

This clone has just one count. The genes are TRBV25-1 and TRBJ1-3; D is perhaps TRBD1 (5 bases). V was cut by 3 bases and J by 0 bases, with 6 bases left in between. The CDR3 sequence is 14 residues long. CDR1 MGHDK and CDR2 SYGVNS come from the germline V gene. The CDR3 protein is CASSEGGSGNTIYF. The CDR3 region has the DNA TGTGCCAGCAGTGAGGGGGGCTCTGGAAACACCATATATTTT.

The table lists this clone with a count of one. The CDR3 DNA reads TGTGCCAGTCGACAGGCCCTAACCTTCTATGGCTACACCTTC. This codes for CASRQALTFYGYTF. This rearrangement joins TRBV6-5 to TRBJ1-2; D is possibly TRBD1 (6 bases). Germline V CDR1 and CDR2: MNHEY, SVGAGI. V gave up 9 bases and J gave up 4 bases, with 18 bases separating them. The CDR3 spans 14 residues.

The V gene is TRBV6-5, the J gene TRBJ2-5, with D tentatively TRBD1 (5 bases). Looked up from germline, CDR1 is MNHEY and CDR2 is SVGAGI. CDR3 size: 15 residues. V was pared by 0 bases and J by 11 bases, with 19 bases between. In nucleotides, the CDR3 is TGTGCCAGCAGTTACTCGATCGACCGTGGAAAGGGGCAGTACTTC. It yields the protein CASSYSIDRGKGQYF.

The genes are TRBV25-1 and TRBJ1-4; 10 bases match TRBD1. The CDR3 runs to 14 residues. In germline, CDR1 is MGHDK, CDR2 SYGVNS. With V trimmed by 9 bases and J by 4 bases, 5 bases remained unmatched. The CDR3 nucleotides are TGTGCCAGATGTAGGACAGGGGGTAATGAAAAACTGTTTTTT. It translates to CARCRTGGNEKLFF.

This rearrangement joins TRBV7-2 to TRBJ1-1; tentatively, D is TRBD1 (5 bases). The germline gives CDR1 SGHTA, CDR2 FQGNSA. V gave up 2 bases and J gave up 8 bases, with 12 bases separating them. The CDR3 loop spans 13 amino acids. Here the CDR3 DNA reads TGTGCCAGCAGCTTATATGGGGGAGGGGAAGCTTTCTTT. Translated: CASSLYGGGEAFF. The full variable domain, rest sourced from reference TRBV7-2 and TRBJ1-1, is GAGVSQSPSNKVTEKGKDVELRCDPISGHTALYWYRQSLGQGLEFLIYFQGNSAPDKSGLPSDRFSAERTGGSVSTLTIQRTQQEDSAVYLCASSLYGGGEAFFGQGTRLTVV.

The chain employs TRBV6-1 and TRBJ2-7; D not certain. Germline V CDR1 and CDR2: MNHNS, SASEGT. Deletions cut 1 base from V and 3 bases from J, with 7 bases between. The length of the CDR3 is 13 residues. CDR3 nucleotide sequence: TGTGCCAGCAGTGAAGGCTATCACTACGAGCAGTACTTC. Translation: CASSEGYHYEQYF.

V is TRBV7-2 and J is TRBJ2-3, with 9 bases that match TRBD2. V gave up 5 bases and J gave up 5 bases; unmatched junction bases: 14. Germline lookup yields CDR1 SGHTA and CDR2 FQGNSA. The length of the CDR3 is 17 residues. The CDR3 sequence is CASSPAARGGSGDTQYF. The CDR3 nucleotides are TGTGCCAGCAGCCCCGCGGCGCGGGGGGGGAGTGGAGATACGCAGTATTTT.

The gene calls are TRBV9 and TRBJ2-5; D unclear. The CDR3 is made up of 13 amino acids. Germline-derived CDR1 and CDR2 are SGDLS and YYNGEE. V was clipped by 0 bases and J by 1 base, with 4 bases between them. CDR3 sequence reads: CASSVAVQETQYF. CDR3 nucleotides: TGTGCCAGCAGCGTAGCTGTCCAAGAGACCCAGTACTTC.

The chain is built from TRBV2 and TRBJ1-2; possible D gene TRBD1, 5 bases. The CDR3 totals 14 residues. Trimming took 3 bases from V and 4 from J, leaving 12 bases between them. Germline V CDR1 and CDR2: SNHLY, FYNNEI. The CDR3 region has the DNA TGTGCCAGCAGTGACCAGGGCGGATCCTATGGCTACACCTTC. It encodes CASSDQGGSYGYTF.

The chain has TRBV5-1 and TRBJ1-1; the D gene is possibly TRBD1 (6 bases). The ends were cut back, 3 bases at V and 4 bases at J, with 16 bases in the middle. This CDR3 is built from 15 residues. Germline CDR1 and CDR2: SGHRS and YFSETQ. Written as DNA, the CDR3 is TGCGCCAGCAGCTCCCGCGGGGGGCCAGGCACTGAAGCTTTCTTT. Amino acids: CASSSRGGPGTEAFF.

This clone was recorded many times. This same CDR3 is encoded by further DNA sequences in the sample. This sequence joins TRBV6-6 and TRBJ1-1; 7 positions match TRBD1. V dropped 2 bases and J dropped 3; count of bases not matched to a gene: 0. The CDR3 is 13 amino acids. Germline-derived CDR1 and CDR2 are MNHNY and SVGAGI (reference sequence). The CDR3 DNA is TGTGCCAGCAGTTACGACAGGGACACTGAAGCTTTCTTT. It yields the protein CASSYDRDTEAFF.

In its sample, this clone was seen a few times. J is TRBJ2-7 and V is TRBV6-1; 11 nucleotides match TRBD2. Germline V CDR1 and CDR2: MNHNS, SASEGT. After removal of 3 bases from V and 4 bases from J, the junction contained 8 bases not matched to a gene. The CDR3 length is 16 residues. The CDR3 loop reads CASSEAEGTSGYEQYF. DNA of the CDR3: TGTGCCAGCAGTGAGGCGGAGGGGACTAGCGGTTACGAGCAGTACTTC.

This chain uses TRBV14 with TRBJ1-4; unclear D gene. The CDR3 is made up of 13 amino acids. The V end lost 0 bases, the J end lost 10 bases, and 9 bases lay between the germline ends. Germline CDR1 reads SGHDN; CDR2 reads FVKESK. The CDR3: CASSQDLRGKLFF. The CDR3 region has the DNA TGTGCCAGCAGCCAAGATCTTCGGGGAAAACTGTTTTTT.

This clone turned up a few times. V is TRBV7-9 and J is TRBJ1-2; no definite D call. The CDR3 has 14 residues. V was clipped by 4 bases and J by 5 bases, with 14 bases between them. Germline V gene data show CDR1 as SEHNR and CDR2 as FQNEAQ (reference sequence). The CDR3 region is CASSSRRRGYGYTF. For the CDR3, the DNA is TGTGCCAGCAGCTCCCGTAGGCGGGGATATGGCTACACCTTC.

The V gene is TRBV5-1, the J gene TRBJ1-1; D is ambiguous. The germline CDR1 and CDR2 sequences are SGHRS and YFSETQ. The CDR3 is 13 amino acids. V lost 1 base to trimming and J lost 11 bases, with 15 bases between them. The CDR3 DNA follows: TGCGCCAGCAGCTTGAAAACCGGTGCCGAGGCTTTCTTT. Amino acids: CASSLKTGAEAFF.